This T cell receptor beta chain stems from a study of T cells in Graves' hyperthyroidism and ophthalmopathy. Using RNA transcripts as the source, TCR beta CDR3 regions were amplified. The HTBI primer set was used in a first-round RT-PCR of the TCR CDR3. One entry per CDR3 protein, called by TCRdb with MiXCR from the multiplex PCR reads. The sample has around 800,000 distinct CDR3 sequences; roughly 40% are singletons. Using 9.5 to 10 ml of fresh peripheral blood, PBMCs were prepared. The specimen was blood. This TCR derives from a man aged 18-30 years with Graves' hyperthyroidism.

Here the CDR3 reads CSGWDRNYGYTF. As DNA, the CDR3 is TGCAGCGGCTGGGACCGTAACTATGGCTACACCTTC. The rearrangement uses TRBV29-1 and TRBJ1-2; possible D gene TRBD1, 5 bases. Germline CDR1 SQVTM, CDR2 ANQGSEA. The CDR3 has 12 amino acids. Trimming took 7 bases from V and 1 from J, leaving 10 bases between them. Variable domain in full (rest from reference TRBV29-1 and TRBJ1-2): SAVISQKPSRDICQRGTSLTIQCQVDSQVTMMFWYRQQPGQSLTLIATANQGSEATYESGFVIDKFPISRPNLTFSTLTVSNMSPEDSSIYLCSGWDRNYGYTFGSGTRLTVV.